This is a list of T cell receptor beta chains from one sample in a study of blood T cell repertoires in COVID-19. The assay was immunoSEQ multiplex PCR, and TCRdb's table has in-frame clones only and misses some. The sample includes about 150,000 clones, 70% to 80% of them seen just once. Sequencing was done on a sample of PBMCs or T cells enriched from blood (not recorded which). All receptors come from a woman in her 70s in a cohort exposed to, infected with or recovered from COVID-19 (not recorded which). Each CDR3 is given with its conserved first and last residue. A D gene is named only where the DNA matches it firmly. Part of the rows lack a size; the others show once, few, many or a class for expanded clones.

clone size: -
V gene: TRBV4-1
J gene: TRBJ1-2
D gene: -
CDR3 DNA: TGCGCCAGCAGCCAAGGGCCGACTAGGGACGAGATCTATGGCTACACCTTC
CDR3 protein: CASSQGPTRDEIYGYTF

clone size: -
V gene: TRBV7-2
J gene: TRBJ1-6
D gene: TRBD1
CDR3 DNA: TGTGCCAGCAGCTTATTCAGGGGGCCCAATAATTCACCCCTCCACTTT
CDR3 protein: CASSLFRGPNNSPLHF

clone size: -
V gene: TRBV12-3/TRBV12-4
J gene: TRBJ2-7
D gene: -
CDR3 DNA: TGTGCCAGCAGTTTTCACTACGAGCAGTACTTC
CDR3 protein: CASSFHYEQYF

clone size: -
V gene: TRBV19
J gene: TRBJ2-7
D gene: TRBD2
CDR3 DNA: TGTGCCAGTAGTATCAGAACTAGCGGCTCCTACGAGCAGTACTTC
CDR3 protein: CASSIRTSGSYEQYF

clone size: -
V gene: TRBV18
J gene: TRBJ1-1
D gene: TRBD1
CDR3 DNA: TGTGCCAGCTCAACGACAGGGGGGATCACTGAAGCTTTCTTT
CDR3 protein: CASSTTGGITEAFF

clone size: -
V gene: TRBV5-4
J gene: TRBJ2-1
D gene: -
CDR3 DNA: TGTGCCAGCAGCTTGCAGGGAGGAGATGAGCAGTTCTTC
CDR3 protein: CASSLQGGDEQFF

clone size: -
V gene: TRBV5-6
J gene: TRBJ2-3
D gene: TRBD1
CDR3 DNA: TGTGCCAGCAGCTTGGGGACAGGGGAGTATTTT
CDR3 protein: CASSLGTGEYF

clone size: -
V gene: TRBV3-1/TRBV3-2
J gene: TRBJ1-5
D gene: -
CDR3 DNA: TGTGCCAGCAGCCAGGGAAGGGGTGGGGGCAATCAGCCCCAGCATTTT
CDR3 protein: CASSQGRGGGNQPQHF

clone size: -
V gene: TRBV18
J gene: TRBJ1-5
D gene: -
CDR3 DNA: TGTGCCAGCTCACTAGTCAGCAATCAGCCCCAGCATTTT
CDR3 protein: CASSLVSNQPQHF

clone size: few
V gene: TRBV28
J gene: TRBJ2-1
D gene: TRBD2
CDR3 DNA: TGTGCCAGCAGTTTAGGGACTAGCGGGGATCGTGAGCAGTTCTTC
CDR3 protein: CASSLGTSGDREQFF

clone size: -
V gene: TRBV28
J gene: TRBJ1-4
D gene: -
CDR3 DNA: TGTGCCAGCAGTCCAACAGGCGCAACTAATGAAAAACTGTTTTTT
CDR3 protein: CASSPTGATNEKLFF

clone size: many
V gene: TRBV2
J gene: TRBJ2-3
D gene: -
CDR3 DNA: TGTGCCAGCAGTGGGAGATCGCAGTATTTT
CDR3 protein: CASSGRSQYF

clone size: -
V gene: TRBV19
J gene: TRBJ2-5
D gene: -
CDR3 DNA: TGTGCCAGTAGTATAGGTAACTACCAAGAGACCCAGTACTTC
CDR3 protein: CASSIGNYQETQYF

clone size: -
V gene: TRBV19
J gene: TRBJ1-4
D gene: TRBD1
CDR3 DNA: TGTGCCAGTAGTACAACAGGGGACGAAGGTGAAAAACTGTTTTTT
CDR3 protein: CASSTTGDEGEKLFF

clone size: few
V gene: TRBV18
J gene: TRBJ2-1
D gene: TRBD2
CDR3 DNA: TGTGCCAGCTCACTCAACATCGCCGGACTAGCGGGAGTCAATGAGCAGTTCTTC
CDR3 protein: CASSLNIAGLAGVNEQFF

clone size: -
V gene: TRBV28
J gene: TRBJ2-7
D gene: -
CDR3 DNA: TGTGCCAGCACCTCTGGTGTAGCGTCAAGTTCCTCCTACGAGCAGTACTTC
CDR3 protein: CASTSGVASSSSYEQYF

clone size: -
V gene: TRBV10-3
J gene: TRBJ2-2
D gene: TRBD1
CDR3 DNA: TGTGCCATCAGTGAGCGCACAGGGGGCGTTACTTCGGACACCGGGGAGCTGTTTTTT
CDR3 protein: CAISERTGGVTSDTGELFF

clone size: -
V gene: TRBV28
J gene: TRBJ2-7
D gene: TRBD2
CDR3 DNA: TGTGCCAGCAGTTTATTCACTAGCGGCACCTACGAGCAGTACTTC
CDR3 protein: CASSLFTSGTYEQYF